A single sample gave rise to the 28 T cell receptor beta chains below, sequenced in a study of beta chain features in type 1 diabetes. Broader study findings: Type 1 diabetes patients had moderately but significantly shorter TCRB CDR3s in all four CD4+ subsets.

The sequenced template was cDNA made from the entire isolated RNA. TCRdb's copy holds only in-frame clones and misses some; the assay was immunoSEQ multiplex PCR. The repertoire includes approximately 27,000 clones, about 45% of them detected once, and roughly 0.29% sits in the top ten. Antigen specificity for these receptors is unknown. Sequencing input: stem cell memory CD4+ T cells from blood. These receptors came from a man between 25 and 39 years old with type 1 diabetes.

The chain uses TRBV9 and TRBJ2-1; 7 nucleotides align to TRBD1. Germline V gives CDR1 SGDLS, CDR2 YYNGEE. The CDR3 runs to 16 residues. J gave up 12 bases and V 4 bases, and 19 bases lay outside the gene matches. CDR3 nucleotide sequence: TGTGCCAGCAGCCCCCGGACAGGTAGTATCGTTAAGGGGCAGTTCTTC. This gives the protein CASSPRTGSIVKGQFF.

The V call is TRBV2, the J call TRBJ2-1, with D maybe TRBD2 (5 bases). The length of the CDR3 is 14 residues. Between the trimmed V and J ends, which lost 3 bases and 2 bases, there was a span of 8 bases. The germline V gene has CDR1 SNHLY and CDR2 FYNNEI. CDR3 sequence: CASSESGAYNEQFF. For the CDR3, the DNA is TGTGCCAGCAGTGAGAGCGGAGCCTACAATGAGCAGTTCTTC.

This clone was observed a few times. This sequence joins TRBV4-1 and TRBJ1-5; a weak D match, TRBD1 (5 bases). The CDR3 is 17 amino acids. Germline V gene sequence: CDR1 MGHRA, CDR2 YSYEKL. V dropped 0 bases and J dropped 1 base, with 13 bases sitting between them. The DNA of the CDR3 is TGCGCCAGCAGCCAAGATCAAAGGGGCTGGAGCAATCAGCCCCAGCATTTT. It specifies CASSQDQRGWSNQPQHF.

This clone was counted a few times. The chain couples TRBV6-6 to TRBJ2-5; TRBD1 agrees at 7 bases. Per the germline V gene, CDR1 is MNHNY and CDR2 is SVGAGI (reference sequence). The CDR3 is 12 residues long. Trimming cost V 9 bases and J 3 bases; bases outside gene matches: 4. CDR3 coding DNA: TGTGCCAGTCTCGACAGGGAAGAGACCCAGTACTTC. Translating gives CASLDREETQYF.

CDR3 nucleotide sequence: TGTGCCATCAGCCGTAGCGGGGGGGCGATAGATACGCAGTATTTT. Translated, it gives CAISRSGGAIDTQYF. The chain employs TRBV10-3 and TRBJ2-3; TRBD2 agrees at 11 bases. The germline CDR1 and CDR2 sequences are ENHRY and SYGVKD. The CDR3 length is 15 residues. J gave up 5 bases and V 6 bases, and 7 bases lay outside the gene matches.

The genes are TRBV19 and TRBJ1-1; 7 positions match TRBD1. V lost 2 bases to trimming and J lost 6 bases; unmatched junction nucleotides: 6. This CDR3 comprises 14 residues. Germline CDR1 and CDR2: LNHDA and SQIVND (reference sequence). The CDR3 here is CASSIPRDSAEAFF. The CDR3 DNA follows: TGTGCCAGTAGTATACCCCGGGACAGCGCTGAAGCTTTCTTT.

This clone has only one observation. V and J are TRBV27 and TRBJ2-7; 13 bases are shared with TRBD2. The CDR3 has 14 residues. Germline V gives CDR1 MNHEY, CDR2 SMNVEV (reference sequence). The J segment lost 6 bases and the V segment lost 10 bases, leaving 9 bases of the junction unmatched. The CDR3 sequence is CATRGLAGVPEQYF. As DNA, the CDR3 is TGTGCCACCCGAGGACTAGCGGGAGTACCCGAGCAGTACTTC.

This clone was found a few times. The rearrangement joins TRBV5-6 to TRBJ2-2, with D possibly matching TRBD1 (5 bases). This CDR3 is 14 amino acids long. The germline V gene encodes CDR1 SGHDT and CDR2 YYEEEE. V was trimmed by 2 bases and J by 0 bases, leaving 5 bases between them. The CDR3 loop is CASSFRANTGELFF. The CDR3 nucleotides read TGTGCCAGCAGCTTCAGGGCGAACACCGGGGAGCTGTTTTTT.

The chain is built from TRBV2 and TRBJ1-2; the match to TRBD1 covers 7 bases. V lost 7 bases and J lost 4; bases outside the gene matches: 9. Germline V gene lookup returns CDR1 SNHLY and CDR2 FYNNEI. The CDR3 has 14 residues. CDR3 nucleotide sequence: TGTGCCAGCATGCCGGAGACAGGGCCCTATGGCTACACCTTC. The encoded protein is CASMPETGPYGYTF.

The J gene is TRBJ1-2, the V gene TRBV7-2; D unclear. The germline V gene encodes CDR1 SGHTA and CDR2 FQGNSA. V lost 4 bases to trimming and J lost 5 bases, with 5 bases between them. The CDR3 has 11 residues. CDR3 in amino acids: CASSSQYGYTF. In DNA form, the CDR3 reads TGTGCCAGCAGCTCCCAGTATGGCTACACCTTC.

The chain carries TRBV5-4 and TRBJ2-7, with 15 positions matching TRBD2. Germline V gene sequence: CDR1 SGHNT, CDR2 YYREEE (reference sequence). J lost 3 bases, V lost 4 bases, and 5 bases had no gene match. The CDR3 has 16 amino acids. CDR3 nucleotide sequence: TGTGCCAGCAGCCCGGGACTAGCGGGAGGTAGCTACGAGCAGTACTTC. Translating gives CASSPGLAGGSYEQYF.

The chain uses TRBV6-1 and TRBJ2-7; D gene unclear. This CDR3 comprises 15 residues. Trimming took off 2 bases at V and 7 bases at J, with 18 bases between the two ends. CDR1 and CDR2 (germline): MNHNS, SASEGT. The CDR3 DNA sequence: TGTGCCAGCAGTGAATTCTCTCTAATCTCACGGGAGCAGTACTTC. Translating it yields CASSEFSLISREQYF.

DNA for the CDR3: TGTGCCTGGAGGGAGGGGACAGGGCCCTATGGCTACACCTTC. Amino acid sequence: CAWREGTGPYGYTF. The rearrangement uses TRBV30 and TRBJ1-2; 9 bases fit TRBD1. Unmatched junction bases numbered 6, after V lost 3 bases and J lost 4 bases. Germline V gene lookup returns CDR1 GTSNPN and CDR2 SVGIG (reference sequence). This CDR3 is 14 amino acids long.

The chain joins TRBV30 to TRBJ1-4; tentative D call: TRBD1 (5 bases). V was trimmed by 0 bases and J by 8 bases, leaving 10 bases between them. Germline CDR1 and CDR2: GTSNPN and SVGIG (reference sequence). This CDR3 has 13 amino acids. CDR3 amino acids: CAWSVLWGEKLFF. The CDR3 DNA reads as TGTGCCTGGAGTGTACTTTGGGGCGAAAAACTGTTTTTT.

This chain joins TRBV12-5 and TRBJ1-2; D not resolved. The CDR3 is 14 residues long. CDR1 is LGHNT and CDR2 is FRNRAP in the germline V gene. V lost 6 bases, J lost 0 bases, and 11 bases lay in between. The CDR3 sequence is CASGLSSPNYGYTF. The CDR3, as DNA: TGTGCTAGTGGCCTCTCGTCCCCTAACTATGGCTACACCTTC.

This clone appeared a few times. The chain couples TRBV21-1 to TRBJ1-4. TRBV21-1 is a listed pseudogene. There are 16 residues in the CDR3. CDR3 amino acids: CASSKRTLLEDEKLFF. CDR3 DNA: TGTGCCAGCAGCAAAAGGACCCTTTTGGAGGATGAAAAACTGTTTTTT.

The chain combines TRBV28 with TRBJ2-5; 10 bases match TRBD1. The V gene end was trimmed by 5 bases and the J gene end by 2 bases; junction bases not matched to a gene: 8. The CDR3 has 16 residues. Germline CDR1 is MDHEN and CDR2 is SYDVKM. The CDR3 DNA sequence: TGTGCCAGCAGTGAGACGGGACAGGGGAAACAAGAGACCCAGTACTTC. Translated, it gives CASSETGQGKQETQYF.

This clone has only a few counts. The chain carries TRBV5-1 and TRBJ2-1; 8 bases fit TRBD1. The CDR3 covers 15 residues. Germline values: CDR1 SGHRS, CDR2 YFSETQ. V was clipped by 2 bases and J by 4 bases; unmatched bases: 5. CDR3: CASSFGTGPYNEQFF. CDR3 DNA: TGCGCCAGCAGCTTCGGGACAGGCCCTTACAATGAGCAGTTCTTC.

This clone is a singleton in its sample. This sequence joins TRBV9 and TRBJ1-2; D unclear. The CDR3 runs 11 residues. V lost 3 bases and J 5 bases, leaving 5 bases between the germline ends. Germline loops: CDR1 SGDLS, CDR2 YYNGEE. CDR3 amino acids: CASSAQYGYTF. In DNA form, the CDR3 reads TGTGCCAGCAGCGCCCAATATGGCTACACCTTC.

This chain links TRBV5-5 with TRBJ2-5; 9 nucleotides agree with TRBD1. CDR3 size: 15 residues. With V trimmed by 7 bases and J by 4 bases, 11 bases remained unmatched. Germline V gene data show CDR1 as SGHKS and CDR2 as YYEKEE (reference sequence). CDR3 protein: CASGAGGTGLETQYF. In nucleotides, the CDR3 is TGTGCCAGCGGTGCCGGGGGGACAGGGTTAGAGACCCAGTACTTC. Variable domain in full (rest from reference TRBV5-5 and TRBJ2-5): DAGVTQSPTHLIKTRGQQVTLRCSPISGHKSVSWYQQVLGQGPQFIFQYYEKEERGRGNFPDRFSARQFPNYSSELNVNALLLGDSALYLCASGAGGTGLETQYFGPGTRLLVL.

This clone appeared a few times. The J gene is TRBJ2-1, the V gene TRBV2; D unclear. Per germline, CDR1 SNHLY and CDR2 FYNNEI. Trimming left V 4 bases short and J 0 bases short, with 10 bases between. The CDR3 is made up of 15 amino acids. CDR3 sequence: CASSGGSGSYNEQFF. The CDR3 coding sequence is TGTGCCAGCAGTGGAGGTTCGGGCTCCTACAATGAGCAGTTCTTC.

Concerning this clone itself: Its ends do not fully match the called genes, so a read error is possible. Other nucleotide sequences from this sample produce the same CDR3. The CDR3 coding sequence is TGCGCCACCCGGACAGGGGTGGGCTACGAGCAGTACTTC. Translated: CATRTGVGYEQYF. The gene calls are TRBV10-3 and TRBJ2-7; 9 bases are shared with TRBD1. The CDR3 is 13 amino acids. From germline, CDR1 is ENHRY and CDR2 SYGVKD.

The rearrangement links TRBV6-5 to TRBJ1-1; D remains unclear. The germline gives CDR1 MNHEY, CDR2 SVGAGI. The V end was cut by 8 bases, the J end by 1 base, with 11 bases between. The CDR3 runs 13 residues. The CDR3 DNA reads TGTGCCAGCTCGAGGAACCGGAACACTGAAGCTTTCTTT. Its protein product is CASSRNRNTEAFF.

This clone was detected only a few times. The chain couples TRBV5-6 to TRBJ1-1, with D maybe TRBD1 (6 bases). The CDR3 is made up of 15 amino acids. Germline V gives CDR1 SGHDT, CDR2 YYEEEE. V was clipped by 4 bases and J by 4 bases, with 17 bases between them. The CDR3 sequence is CASSGTDRTTTEAFF. The CDR3 DNA follows: TGTGCCAGCAGCGGTACGGACAGAACTACCACTGAAGCTTTCTTT.

The rearrangement uses TRBV27 and TRBJ2-2; D possibly corresponds to TRBD2 (5 bases). Trimming cost V 8 bases and J 4 bases, with 17 bases left between them. This CDR3 is 15 amino acids long. The germline gives CDR1 MNHEY, CDR2 SMNVEV (reference sequence). The CDR3 is CASRGGGERTGELFF. For the CDR3, the DNA is TGTGCCAGCCGCGGAGGTGGGGAGCGCACCGGGGAGCTGTTTTTT.

This clone has more than one count but fewer than ten. The chain recombines TRBV15 with TRBJ2-5, with TRBD2 identical over 16 bases. CDR3 size: 20 residues. V shed 0 bases, J shed 5 bases, and the junction held 12 bases outside the gene matches. Looked up from germline, CDR1 is LNHNV and CDR2 is YYDKDF (reference sequence). The DNA for the CDR3 is TGTGCCACCAGCAGAGATCGGGGGACTAGCGGGAGGGCCTCGGGCGAGACCCAGTACTTC. Translation: CATSRDRGTSGRASGETQYF.

As DNA, the CDR3 is TGTGCCAGCAGCTTGCCACCCGGTGATACGCAGTATTTT. Its translation: CASSLPPGDTQYF. This chain uses TRBV11-1 with TRBJ2-3; D gene uncertain. Per germline, CDR1 SGHAT and CDR2 FQDESV (reference sequence). V lost 3 bases to trimming and J lost 6 bases, with 10 bases between them. The CDR3 length is 13 residues. Drawing the rest from reference TRBV11-1 and TRBJ2-3, the complete variable domain is EAEVAQSPRYKITEKSQAVAFWCDPISGHATLYWYRQILGQGPELLVQFQDESVVDDSQLPKDRFSAERLKGVDSTLKIQPAELGDSAMYLCASSLPPGDTQYFGPGTRLTVL.

V and J are TRBV6-5 and TRBJ1-1, with D possibly TRBD1 on 6 matching bases. The CDR3 contains 13 residues. CDR1 MNHEY and CDR2 SVGAGI come from the germline V gene. V dropped 8 bases and J dropped 3 bases, with 13 bases sitting between them. In DNA form, the CDR3 reads TGTGCCAGCGGCGGACAGTTGTACACTGAAGCTTTCTTT. This translates into CASGGQLYTEAFF.